The sequence of this TCR beta chain was determined in a study of T cell responses to AZD1222 COVID-19 vaccine. V shed 0 bases and J 5 bases; nucleotides not matched to a gene: 12. The CDR3 is 17 amino acids. CDR1 LGHNA and CDR2 YSLEER come from the germline V gene. The method was immunoSEQ multiplex PCR; TCRdb's version includes in-frame clones alone and lacks a portion of them. The sample consists of over 15,000 clones, approximately 80% of them appearing once. This clonotype originated in an adult who received the AZD1222 COVID-19 vaccine. This chain connects TRBV4-3 to TRBJ2-7, with 8 bases lining up with TRBD2. This specimen consisted of peripheral blood, obtained 28 days after the second AZD1222 dose. The CDR3 DNA reads as TGCGCCAGCAGCCAAGAAATCTTTCGGGAGGGCCTACACGAGCAGTACTTC. It yields the protein CASSQEIFREGLHEQYF.